This T cell receptor beta chain appears in the sequencing data of a study of preoperative IRX-2 immunotherapy in early breast cancer. Described treatment: preoperative locoregional IRX-2 cytokine immunotherapy. Patients received preoperative, locoregional IRX-2 cytokine immunotherapy in a phase Ib study. The ends were cut back, 6 bases at V and 1 base at J, with 11 bases in the middle. The CDR3 is made up of 14 amino acids. The germline V gene encodes CDR1 MNHGY and CDR2 SAAAGT. TCRdb keeps only in-frame clones here, not all; method: immunoSEQ multiplex PCR. There are about 32,000 clones in the sample; around 83% occur only once, and around 2.6% lies in the top ten.

The TCR originated in a human donor with breast cancer. J is TRBJ2-3 and V is TRBV6-8; no clear D gene. The sequencing used lymph node tissue, collected from a patient treated with IRX-2 immunotherapy. The CDR3 nucleotides read TGTGCCAGCAGATCGGGTTTGGGCACAGATACGCAGTATTTT. Amino acid sequence: CASRSGLGTDTQYF.